A single sample is the source of the 9 T cell receptor beta chains below, sequenced in a study of cytomegalovirus exposure and HLA in healthy donors. TCRdb's copy holds only in-frame clones and misses some; the assay was immunoSEQ multiplex PCR. The sample contains about 66,000 clones, roughly 96% of which appear only once. The sequencing sample was made of PBMCs. The receptors here all came from a man between 18 and 35 years old in good health and CMV-seronegative.

The genes are TRBV27 and TRBJ1-2, with 8 bases matching TRBD1. The CDR3 is made up of 17 amino acids. Germline CDR1 and CDR2: MNHEY and SMNVEV (reference sequence). V gave up 2 bases and J gave up 6 bases; unmatched junction bases: 14. CDR3 in amino acids: CASSLLPTGAWDNGYTF. Written as DNA, the CDR3 is TGTGCCAGCAGTTTACTCCCGACAGGGGCCTGGGACAATGGCTACACCTTC.

The V call is TRBV28, the J call TRBJ1-5, with D uncertain. Germline CDR1 reads MDHEN; CDR2 reads SYDVKM. CDR3 length: 14 amino acids. The V end was cut by 6 bases, the J end by 0 bases, with 9 bases between. The CDR3 loop reads CASSPGHSNQPQHF. DNA for the CDR3: TGTGCCAGCAGCCCAGGTCATAGCAATCAGCCCCAGCATTTT. Full variable domain (rest looked up from reference TRBV28 and TRBJ1-5): DVKVTQSSRYLVKRTGEKVFLECVQDMDHENMFWYRQDPGLGLRLIYFSYDVKMKEKGDIPEGYSVSREKKERFSLILESASTNQTSMYLCASSPGHSNQPQHFGDGTRLSIL.

This clone was recorded a few times. The J gene is TRBJ2-1, the V gene TRBV7-2; D remains ambiguous. V was pared by 0 bases and J by 7 bases, with 4 bases between. The CDR3 has 12 residues. Germline assignment: CDR1 SGHTA and CDR2 FQGNSA. The CDR3 nucleotides read TGTGCCAGCAGCTTAGCTCAGAATGAGCAGTTCTTC. It specifies CASSLAQNEQFF.

The chain links TRBV18 to TRBJ2-5; maybe TRBD1 (6 bases). Germline values: CDR1 KGHSH, CDR2 LQKENI. V was trimmed by 5 bases and J by 5 bases, leaving 21 bases between them. The CDR3 is 16 amino acids. CDR3 DNA: TGTGCCAGCTCATCAATTGAACAGGGCAGTGGCGAGACCCAGTACTTC. This gives the protein CASSSIEQGSGETQYF.

The chain's CDR3 is CASSLGQGDTIYF. The CDR3 DNA reads TGCGCCAGCAGCTTGGGACAGGGAGACACCATATATTTT. The chain recombines TRBV5-1 with TRBJ1-3; 7 bases align to TRBD1. Germline assignment: CDR1 SGHRS and CDR2 YFSETQ. The CDR3 covers 13 residues. After removal of 0 bases from V and 8 bases from J, the junction contained 2 bases not matched to a gene.

The genes are TRBV7-9 and TRBJ2-1; 10 bases map to TRBD2. CDR1 and CDR2 from the germline V gene are SEHNR and FQNEAQ (reference sequence). The V gene end was trimmed by 0 bases and the J gene end by 4 bases; junction bases not matched to a gene: 0. The CDR3 consists of 15 residues. CDR3 loop: CASSLASGRYNEQFF. CDR3 nucleotides: TGTGCCAGCAGCTTAGCTAGCGGGAGGTACAATGAGCAGTTCTTC.

The chain has TRBV7-2 and TRBJ1-4; 8 bases align to TRBD1. V lost 6 bases and J lost 5; bases outside the gene matches: 8. CDR1 and CDR2 from the germline V gene are SGHTA and FQGNSA. This CDR3 is built from 15 residues. CDR3: CASRNTGGVNEKLFF. In DNA form, the CDR3 reads TGTGCCAGCAGAAATACAGGGGGGGTAAATGAAAAACTGTTTTTT.

The chain is built from TRBV5-1 and TRBJ2-1; TRBD1 aligns across 10 bases. J gave up 1 base and V 4 bases, and 8 bases lay outside the gene matches. CDR1 and CDR2 from the germline V gene are SGHRS and YFSETQ. The CDR3 is 17 residues long. The CDR3: CASSEAGQGGSYNEQFF. The CDR3 nucleotides read TGCGCCAGCAGCGAAGCCGGACAGGGGGGGTCCTACAATGAGCAGTTCTTC.

The genes are TRBV19 and TRBJ2-2; maybe TRBD2 (6 bases). The CDR3 length is 14 residues. V dropped 2 bases and J dropped 3 bases, with 7 bases sitting between them. Germline CDR1 is LNHDA and CDR2 is SQIVND (reference sequence). The CDR3: CASSIWEDTGELFF. The CDR3 DNA reads as TGTGCCAGTAGTATATGGGAGGACACCGGGGAGCTGTTTTTT.